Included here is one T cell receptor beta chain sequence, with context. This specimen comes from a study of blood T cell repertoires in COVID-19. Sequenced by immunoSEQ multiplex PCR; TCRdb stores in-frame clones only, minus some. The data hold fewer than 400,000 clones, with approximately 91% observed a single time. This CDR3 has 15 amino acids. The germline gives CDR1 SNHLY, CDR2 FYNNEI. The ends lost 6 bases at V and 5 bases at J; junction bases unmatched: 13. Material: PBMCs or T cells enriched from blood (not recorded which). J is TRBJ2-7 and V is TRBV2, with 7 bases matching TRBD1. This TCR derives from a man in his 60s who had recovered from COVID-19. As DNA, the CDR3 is TGTGCCAGCAGCTTATTGACGACAGGGAACCACGAGCAGTACTTC. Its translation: CASSLLTTGNHEQYF.